The T cell receptor beta chain under discussion was sequenced for a study of cytomegalovirus exposure and HLA in healthy donors. Note on this clone: Its antigen is unknown.

The PCR employed 60 Vbeta primers together with 13 Jbeta primers. Sequenced by immunoSEQ multiplex PCR; TCRdb stores in-frame clones only, minus some. The sample consists of some 110,000 clones, around 75% of them appearing once. Trimming shortened V by 5 bases and J by 2 bases, and 10 bases separated the two germline ends. The germline CDR1 and CDR2 sequences are SGHVS and FNYEAQ. This CDR3 region has 14 residues. Study-wide findings and caveats: It is likely that the observed cluster of highly shared sequence variants was a sequencing artifact.

The rearrangement uses TRBV7-6 and TRBJ1-5, with a possible D match to TRBD1 (5 bases). The source is a man between 40 and 49 years old in good health and CMV-seronegative. The sequenced sample was PBMCs. Written as DNA, the CDR3 is TGTGCCAGCAGCCGTGGGGGGGGCAATCAGCCCCAGCATTTT. It codes for CASSRGGGNQPQHF.